This T cell receptor beta chain was obtained from a study of blood T cell repertoires in COVID-19. Study background: Both acute and convalescent COVID-19 samples were obtained from the United States, Italy and Spain. T cells, B-cell-depleted T cells, or PBMCs supplied cDNA or gDNA.

How the authors handled the data: Nucleated cell counts were estimated from reference gene primer amplification. Repertoires were generated with immunoSEQ multiplex PCR, while TCRdb's copy carries only in-frame clones and drops some. Clone size and the V and J calls come from that table; the DNA yielded D and trimming. The table shows about 180,000 clones, with around 79% occurring only once. Sample: peripheral blood. The clonotype originates from a woman aged 70-85 years with acute or convalescent COVID-19.

The CDR3 reads CASSELWGGNQPQHF. The CDR3 region has the DNA TGTGCCAGCAGTGAATTGTGGGGGGGCAATCAGCCCCAGCATTTT. The rearrangement links TRBV2 to TRBJ1-5; D may be TRBD1 (5 bases). Germline assignment: CDR1 SNHLY and CDR2 FYNNEI. The CDR3 extends over 15 amino acids. Trimming took 2 bases from V and 2 from J, leaving 10 bases between them.